One and the same sample provided the 5 T cell receptor beta chains below, sequenced in a study of blood T cell repertoires in COVID-19. Profiled with immunoSEQ multiplex PCR; TCRdb holds only in-frame clones, not every one. The table shows 300,000 to 350,000 clones, with around 80% occurring only once. The sequencing sample was made of peripheral blood. The receptors shown here come from a young man with active or convalescent COVID-19.

The rearrangement links TRBV19 to TRBJ1-3; possible D gene TRBD1, 5 bases. V gave up 0 bases and J gave up 4 bases, with 13 bases separating them. CDR1 and CDR2 (germline): LNHDA, SQIVND (reference sequence). This CDR3 spans 16 amino acids. The chain's CDR3 is CASSIDGASFGNTIYF. Here the CDR3 DNA reads TGTGCCAGTAGTATAGATGGGGCCAGCTTCGGAAACACCATATATTTT.

This clone has just one count. This sequence joins TRBV21-1 and TRBJ1-4; TRBD1, as called in the table, went unchecked against the DNA. TRBV21-1 is described as a pseudogene. This CDR3 is built from 18 residues. As DNA, the CDR3 is TGTGCCAGCAGCACCAACCCGGGACATCCGTCAACTAATGAAAAACTGTTTTTT. It specifies CASSTNPGHPSTNEKLFF.

The CDR3 loop is CASMASGGPNTGELFF. In DNA form, the CDR3 reads TGTGCCAGTATGGCTAGCGGGGGACCGAACACCGGGGAGCTGTTTTTT. This chain links TRBV19 with TRBJ2-2, with TRBD2 matching 10 bases. V was pared by 7 bases and J by 0 bases, with 5 bases of the junction left unmatched. Germline values: CDR1 LNHDA, CDR2 SQIVND (reference sequence). The CDR3 has 16 amino acids.

The rearrangement uses TRBV7-2 and TRBJ2-4, with D unresolved. Between the trimmed V and J ends, which lost 0 bases and 5 bases, there was a span of 8 bases. Germline values: CDR1 SGHTA, CDR2 FQGNSA. The CDR3 extends over 14 amino acids. CDR3 sequence (DNA): TGTGCCAGCAGCTTAGCCCTAGGAGAAAACATTCAGTACTTC. Amino acid sequence: CASSLALGENIQYF.

This sequence joins TRBV4-2 and TRBJ1-5; no reliable D call. Deletions cut 0 bases from V and 2 bases from J, with 11 bases between. CDR3 length: 16 residues. The germline V gene encodes CDR1 LGHNA and CDR2 YNFKEQ. The CDR3 DNA reads as TGTGCCAGCAGCCAAGAGGCTGGGCAGGGCAATCAGCCCCAGCATTTT. Amino acids: CASSQEAGQGNQPQHF.